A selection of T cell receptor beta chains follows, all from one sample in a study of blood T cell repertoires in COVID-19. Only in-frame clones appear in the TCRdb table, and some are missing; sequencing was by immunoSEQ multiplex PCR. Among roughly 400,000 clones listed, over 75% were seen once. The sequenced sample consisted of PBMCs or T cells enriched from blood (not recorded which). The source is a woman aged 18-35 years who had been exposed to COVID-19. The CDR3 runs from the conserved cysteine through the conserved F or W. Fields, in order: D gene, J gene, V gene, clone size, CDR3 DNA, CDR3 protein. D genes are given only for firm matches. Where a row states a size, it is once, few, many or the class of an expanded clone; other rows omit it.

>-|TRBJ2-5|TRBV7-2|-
TGTGCCAGCAGCCGCTTTAGATACGAGACCCAGTACTTC
CASSRFRYETQYF
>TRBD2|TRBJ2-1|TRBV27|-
TGTGCCAGCAGTTTGTCTAGCGGGGGCACAAATGAGCAGTTCTTC
CASSLSSGGTNEQFF
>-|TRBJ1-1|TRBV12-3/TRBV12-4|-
TGTGCCAGCACATCACCGGGAACTGAAGCTTTCTTT
CASTSPGTEAFF
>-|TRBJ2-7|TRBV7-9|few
TGTGCCAGCAGCTTGACAGGTATCGACTTGGTGCAGTACTTC
CASSLTGIDLVQYF
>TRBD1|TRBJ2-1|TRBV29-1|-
TGCAGCGTTGGAGGGGGCGAAGGCTCCTACAATGAGCAGTTCTTC
CSVGGGEGSYNEQFF
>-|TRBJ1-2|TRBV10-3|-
TGTGCCATCAGTGAGGACAGCCCCTATGGCTACACCTTC
CAISEDSPYGYTF
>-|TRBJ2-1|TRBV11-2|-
TGTGCCAGCGGTCCAGGCGAGCAGTTCTTC
CASGPGEQFF
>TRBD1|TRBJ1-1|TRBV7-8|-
TGTGCCAGCAGCTTGGGTTACAGGGGGGGGGACACTGAAGCTTTCTTT
CASSLGYRGGDTEAFF
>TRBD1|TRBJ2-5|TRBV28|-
TGTGCCAGCCAACAGGGGGCCCAAGAGACCCAGTACTTC
CASQQGAQETQYF
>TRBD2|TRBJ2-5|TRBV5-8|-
TGTGCCAGCAGAACCGGGACTAGCGGGAGAGAGACCCAGTACTTC
CASRTGTSGRETQYF
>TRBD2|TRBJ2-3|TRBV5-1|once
TGCGCCAGCAGCCCGTTAGCGGGGACCCTCACAGATACGCAGTATTTT
CASSPLAGTLTDTQYF
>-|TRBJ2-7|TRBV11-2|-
TGTGCCAGCAGCTTCGGGCAGGGGATCAACGAGCAGTACTTC
CASSFGQGINEQYF
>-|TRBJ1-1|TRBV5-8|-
TGTGCCAGCAGCCCCGGAGGGACTGAAGCTTTCTTT
CASSPGGTEAFF
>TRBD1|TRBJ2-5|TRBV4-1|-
TGCGCCAGCAGCCAAGACCGACAGGGGTCGTACCAAGAGACCCAGTACTTC
CASSQDRQGSYQETQYF
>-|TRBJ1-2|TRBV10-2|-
TGCGCCAGCAGGGAACAGGGTGGCTACACCTTC
CASREQGGYTF
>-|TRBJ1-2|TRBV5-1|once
TGCGCCAGCAGCTTGATCTTCCCTCTGGCTGATCCTAACTATGGCTACACCTTC
CASSLIFPLADPNYGYTF
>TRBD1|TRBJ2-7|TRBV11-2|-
TGTGCCAGCAGCCTAGGGGGACAGGGGTCCTACGAGCAGTACTTC
CASSLGGQGSYEQYF
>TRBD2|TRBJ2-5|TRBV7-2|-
TGTGCCAGCAGCCCCGGCGGCGGGGGGGCCCTAGAGACCCAGTACTTC
CASSPGGGGALETQYF
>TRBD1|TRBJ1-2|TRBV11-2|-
TGTGCCAGCTTCCGCCTCTCCCGGGACAGGGGGCGCCCCTACTATGGCTACACCTTC
CASFRLSRDRGRPYYGYTF
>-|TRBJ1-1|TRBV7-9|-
TGTGCCAGCAGCTTAGGTCGCGCAAAGAACACTGAAGCTTTCTTT
CASSLGRAKNTEAFF